One sample yielded the 21 T cell receptor beta chains listed below, sequenced in a study of CD8+CD57+ T cells in acquired aplastic anemia. All sequencing subjects had displayed CD8+CD57+ cell expansion on flow cytometry. Genomic DNA, the template, was used for profiling of the TCR beta VDJ and CDR3. TCRdb re-derived calls from the reads in MiXCR, one entry per CDR3 protein. The sample shows 100,000 to 150,000 distinct CDR3 sequences, 50% to 70% of them seen only once. What was sequenced was sorted CD4+, CD8+, or CD8+CD57+ T cells (not recorded which) from PBMCs. The receptors derive from a human donor with aplastic anemia.

In this sample, this clonotype turned up many times. V and J are TRBV4-2 and TRBJ1-1, with D unclear. CDR1 and CDR2 from the germline V gene are LGHNA and YNFKEQ. The CDR3 is made up of 16 amino acids. V was shortened by 0 bases and J by 0 bases, with 11 bases between the two germline ends. In DNA form, the CDR3 reads TGTGCCAGCAGCCAAGATCAAGAACAATTGAACACTGAAGCTTTCTTT. Residues: CASSQDQEQLNTEAFF.

This clonotype was counted a few times. This chain connects TRBV10-3 to TRBJ2-3; TRBD1 might be the D (6 bases). The CDR3 is 15 amino acids. Trimming removed 3 bases at V and 0 bases at J, with 10 bases between. CDR1 ENHRY and CDR2 SYGVKD come from the germline V gene. The CDR3 region is CAISDGGLSTDTQYF. CDR3 in DNA: TGTGCCATCAGTGATGGGGGCCTGAGCACAGATACGCAGTATTTT.

This clonotype was seen a single time. V is TRBV7-9 and J is TRBJ1-5; possibly TRBD1 for D (5 bases). This CDR3 region has 14 residues. Germline V gives CDR1 SEHNR, CDR2 FQNEAQ (reference sequence). Trimming left V 3 bases short and J 4 bases short, with 10 bases between. In nucleotides, the CDR3 is TGTGCCAGCAGCTTGACAGCAGGAAATCAGCCCCAGCATTTT. It codes for CASSLTAGNQPQHF.

CDR3 coding DNA: TGCGCCAGCAGCCCCACTTTACTAACGAGTGGAAACACCATATATTTT. Residues: CASSPTLLTSGNTIYF. The chain is built from TRBV5-1 and TRBJ1-3, with D unclear. In germline, CDR1 is SGHRS, CDR2 YFSETQ. This CDR3 region has 16 residues. Trimming pared 4 bases from V and 3 bases from J, leaving 17 bases between.

This clonotype was observed a handful of times. The chain is built from TRBV10-3 and TRBJ2-3, with D maybe TRBD1 (6 bases). Per the germline V gene, CDR1 is ENHRY and CDR2 is SYGVKD. This CDR3 contains 15 residues. Trimming left V 10 bases short and J 0 bases short, with 17 bases between. The CDR3 reads CATELRQASTDTQYF. CDR3 DNA: TGTGCCACCGAACTTAGACAGGCTAGCACAGATACGCAGTATTTT.

The gene calls are TRBV5-4 and TRBJ1-6; no clear D. Trimming took 0 bases from V and 0 from J, leaving 7 bases between them. Per the germline V gene, CDR1 is SGHNT and CDR2 is YYREEE (reference sequence). The CDR3 has 16 amino acids. The CDR3 is CASSLGLSSYNSPLHF. The CDR3 DNA reads TGTGCCAGCAGCTTGGGCCTCAGCTCCTATAATTCACCCCTCCACTTT.

This chain links TRBV27 with TRBJ2-3; 8 nucleotides match TRBD2. Germline CDR1 MNHEY, CDR2 SMNVEV (reference sequence). CDR3 length equals 17 residues. The V and J ends lost 5 bases and 0 bases, in that order; junction bases with no gene match: 10. CDR3: CASSGVKAGASTDTQYF. The CDR3 DNA reads as TGTGCCAGCAGTGGGGTCAAAGCGGGGGCTAGCACAGATACGCAGTATTTT.

This clonotype was seen just once. The rearrangement links TRBV12-3 or TRBV12-4 to TRBJ2-5; D might be TRBD1 or TRBD2, each matching 5 bases. The CDR3 extends over 12 amino acids. V lost 4 bases to trimming and J lost 2 bases, with 5 bases between them. The CDR3 spells CASSWGQETQYF. CDR3 in DNA: TGTGCCAGCAGTTGGGGGCAAGAGACCCAGTACTTC.

There are a few counts of this clonotype. The V gene is TRBV2, the J gene TRBJ2-7, with D unclear. Germline loops: CDR1 SNHLY, CDR2 FYNNEI. V shed 6 bases and J shed 9 bases, with 3 bases lying between them. CDR3 size: 8 residues. CDR3 amino acids: CASRGQYF. DNA for the CDR3: TGTGCCAGCAGGGGGCAGTACTTC.

This clonotype was seen repeatedly, ten times or more. The chain has TRBV2 and TRBJ2-6; D may be TRBD1 or TRBD2 (5 bases each). V gave up 1 base and J gave up 8 bases, with 15 bases separating them. Germline CDR1 SNHLY, CDR2 FYNNEI. The CDR3 has 16 residues. CDR3 sequence: CASSEGVGRETNVLTF. The DNA of the CDR3 is TGTGCCAGCAGTGAAGGAGTAGGCAGGGAGACCAACGTCCTGACTTTC.

This clonotype was seen ten or more times. J is TRBJ2-2 and V is TRBV19, with 15 bases lining up with TRBD2. The CDR3 has 19 amino acids. The V segment lost 4 bases and the J segment 0 bases; nucleotides outside the gene matches: 6. CDR1 is LNHDA, CDR2 SQIVND, per germline (reference sequence). The CDR3 region is CASSTGLAGGYSNTGELFF. The CDR3 bases are TGTGCCAGTAGTACGGGACTAGCGGGGGGATATTCGAACACCGGGGAGCTGTTTTTT.

The chain employs TRBV24-1 and TRBJ2-1, with D possibly TRBD1 on 5 matching bases. Deletions cut 5 bases from V and 0 bases from J, with 13 bases between. This CDR3 has 16 residues. Germline V CDR1 and CDR2: KGHDR, SFDVKD. CDR3 amino acids: CATSAGHLSSYNEQFF. The CDR3 nucleotides read TGTGCCACCAGTGCCGGACACCTGAGCTCCTACAATGAGCAGTTCTTC.

The V and J genes are TRBV7-2 and TRBJ1-6; TRBD1 matches 7 bases. There are 13 residues in the CDR3. Germline CDR1 SGHTA, CDR2 FQGNSA. The ends lost 6 bases at V and 9 bases at J; junction bases unmatched: 5. The CDR3 region is CASRRDRVSPLHF. CDR3 nucleotides: TGTGCCAGCAGACGCGACAGGGTTTCACCCCTCCACTTT.

This clonotype appeared a few times. V and J are TRBV15 and TRBJ2-7; D is possibly TRBD1 (5 bases). The CDR3 runs 13 residues. V lost 7 bases and J lost 4, with 14 bases in between. Germline V gene sequence: CDR1 LNHNV, CDR2 YYDKDF (reference sequence). In nucleotides, the CDR3 is TGTGCCACCATCCTCTCCGGACAATACGAGCAGTACTTC. Its translation is CATILSGQYEQYF. Based on the CDR3 plus reference TRBV15 and TRBJ2-7, the full variable domain is DAMVIQNPRYQVTQFGKPVTLSCSQTLNHNVMYWYQQKSSQAPKLLFHYYDKDFNNEADTPDNFQSRRPNTSFCFLDIRSPGLGDTAMYLCATILSGQYEQYFGPGTRLTVT.

This clonotype has just a few counts. The chain is built from TRBV7-9 and TRBJ2-1, with 8 bases that match TRBD2. V shed 8 bases and J 6 bases; nucleotides not matched to a gene: 6. This CDR3 has 13 residues. Germline CDR1 SEHNR, CDR2 FQNEAQ (reference sequence). The CDR3 nucleotides read TGTGCCAGCCAAGCGGGAGAGGGCAATGAGCAGTTCTTC. It translates to CASQAGEGNEQFF.

The rearrangement links TRBV7-2 to TRBJ2-3, with D possibly being TRBD2 (5 bases). In germline, CDR1 is SGHTA, CDR2 FQGNSA. This CDR3 has 14 residues. The V end lost 0 bases, the J end lost 4 bases, and 8 bases lay between the germline ends. The CDR3 nucleotides read TGTGCCAGCAGCTTAGCCGGAGGATCAGATACGCAGTATTTT. It is translated as CASSLAGGSDTQYF.

This chain uses TRBV7-2 with TRBJ2-7; a possible D gene is TRBD2 (6 bases). CDR1 is SGHTA and CDR2 is FQGNSA in the germline V gene. The ends were cut back, 3 bases at V and 3 bases at J, with 15 bases in the middle. The length of the CDR3 is 15 residues. The DNA of the CDR3 is TGTGCCAGCAGCTTGGGACTTAGAGGGTACTACGAGCAGTACTTC. Translation gives CASSLGLRGYYEQYF.

The rearrangement uses TRBV10-3 and TRBJ2-3; D not certain. Trimming left V 0 bases short and J 2 bases short, with 6 bases between. The CDR3 consists of 14 residues. CDR1 is ENHRY and CDR2 is SYGVKD in the germline V gene. CDR3 DNA: TGTGCCATCAGTGAGTCAGGCACCACAGATACGCAGTATTTT. Its protein product is CAISESGTTDTQYF.

The chain uses TRBV7-9 and TRBJ1-2; D not certain. The germline gives CDR1 SEHNR, CDR2 FQNEAQ (reference sequence). The CDR3 loop spans 14 amino acids. V lost 3 bases, J lost 6 bases, and 14 bases lay in between. The CDR3 DNA sequence: TGTGCCAGCAGCTTCGTACCGGGTAATGATGGCTACACCTTC. Its translation is CASSFVPGNDGYTF.

In this sample, this clonotype turned up many times. The chain combines TRBV2 with TRBJ1-2; D uncertain. CDR1 is SNHLY and CDR2 is FYNNEI in the germline V gene. The CDR3 has 13 amino acids. Trimming took off 3 bases at V and 4 bases at J, with 9 bases between the two ends. The CDR3 DNA follows: TGTGCCAGCAGTGATAACGGGATCTATGGCTACACCTTC. Translating gives CASSDNGIYGYTF.

This clonotype was found a few times. This chain uses TRBV27 with TRBJ2-5, with 7 bases identical to TRBD1. Germline CDR1 reads MNHEY; CDR2 reads SMNVEV (reference sequence). The CDR3 runs to 15 residues. The V and J ends lost 0 bases and 2 bases, in that order; junction bases with no gene match: 3. The CDR3: CASSLSGTVQETQYF. DNA for the CDR3: TGTGCCAGCAGTTTATCGGGGACAGTACAAGAGACCCAGTACTTC.